The clone carrying this TCR beta chain occurred once. Its antigen is still unknown. Per sample, a minimum of 6 million PBMCs were isolated. A J-beta primer mix and a sample-barcoded 5' primer were used in a second PCR of roughly 6 to 12 cycles. One entry per CDR3 protein results from TCRdb running MiXCR on the 5' RACE reads. The sample lists approximately 490,000 distinct CDR3 sequences; nearly 25% were seen once. These data come from a study of blood T cells in healthy people across ages. Germline V gives CDR1 LGHNA, CDR2 YSLEER. V lost 1 base, J lost 3 bases, and 4 bases stayed unmatched. This CDR3 has 15 residues. The study's findings and limits: Naive and antigen-experienced cells were not separated, limiting conclusive comparison.

This same sample was also taken into another study, of T cells of mothers and their children. That study reports: The entire RNA extract went into cDNA synthesis at approximately 1.5 ug per 15 ul. Normalized overlap was always slightly, never significantly, higher in related than unrelated mother-child pairs.

Sequencing was carried out using blood. This receptor was identified in a boy younger than 18 in good health. The chain uses TRBV4-3 and TRBJ2-3; TRBD2 agrees at 7 bases. The CDR3 DNA sequence: TGCGCCAGCAGCCAAGTGGGACTACTTACAGATACGCAGTATTTT. This encodes CASSQVGLLTDTQYF.